The source of this T cell receptor beta chain is a study of T cell responses to AZD1222 COVID-19 vaccine. About this clone itself: What it binds is not known.

The study, taken as a whole, reports: Per reports, nearly half of all spike-specific TCRs target regions that are unmutated in variants.

TCRdb's copy holds only in-frame clones and misses some; the assay was immunoSEQ multiplex PCR. The sample records 65,000 to 100,000 clones, over 75% being singletons. CDR3 length equals 19 residues. The V gene end was trimmed by 3 bases and the J gene end by 0 bases; junction bases not matched to a gene: 9. Looked up from germline, CDR1 is SNHLY and CDR2 is FYNNEI. The receptor was isolated from an adult in good health. The chain recombines TRBV2 with TRBJ2-3, with 13 bases aligning to TRBD2. Sequenced here: peripheral blood, sampled on day 0 of AZD1222 vaccination. The CDR3 DNA reads TGTGCCAGCAGTGAGCGTACTAGCGGGAGGGCCACTAGCACAGATACGCAGTATTTT. It codes for CASSERTSGRATSTDTQYF. The whole variable domain, remainder taken from reference TRBV2 and TRBJ2-3, is EPEVTQTPSHQVTQMGQEVILRCVPISNHLYFYWYRQILGQKVEFLVSFYNNEISEKSEIFDDQFSVERPDGSNFTLKIRSTKLEDSAMYFCASSERTSGRATSTDTQYFGPGTRLTVL.